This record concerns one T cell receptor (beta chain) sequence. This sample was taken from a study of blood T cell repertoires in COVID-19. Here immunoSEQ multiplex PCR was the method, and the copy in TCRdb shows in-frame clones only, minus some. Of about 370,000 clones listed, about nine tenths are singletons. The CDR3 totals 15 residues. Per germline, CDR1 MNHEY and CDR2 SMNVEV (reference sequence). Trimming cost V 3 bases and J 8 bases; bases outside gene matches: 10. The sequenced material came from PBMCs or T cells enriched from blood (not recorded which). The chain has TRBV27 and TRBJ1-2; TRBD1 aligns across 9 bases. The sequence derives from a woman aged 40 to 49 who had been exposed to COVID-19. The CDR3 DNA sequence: TGTGCCAGCAGTTTCCAAAAACAGGGGGCGGGGGGCTACACCTTC. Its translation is CASSFQKQGAGGYTF.